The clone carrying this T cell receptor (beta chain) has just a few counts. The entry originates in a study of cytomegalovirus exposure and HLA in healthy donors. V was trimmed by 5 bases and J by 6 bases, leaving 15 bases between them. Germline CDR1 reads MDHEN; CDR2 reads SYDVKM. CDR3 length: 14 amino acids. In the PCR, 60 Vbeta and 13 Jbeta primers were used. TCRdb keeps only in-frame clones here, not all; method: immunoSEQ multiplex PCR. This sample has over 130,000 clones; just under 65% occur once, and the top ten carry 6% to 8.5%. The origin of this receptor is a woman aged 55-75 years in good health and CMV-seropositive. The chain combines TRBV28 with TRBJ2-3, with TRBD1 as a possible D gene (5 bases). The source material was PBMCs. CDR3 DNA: TGTGCCAGCAGTGCGGACACCCGTTGGGATACGCAGTATTTT. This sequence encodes CASSADTRWDTQYF.